This TCR beta chain was identified during a study of prognosis after radiotherapy for stage I lung cancer. Across the study: Every patient with non-small cell lung cancer was judged medically inoperable. Among the patients, four developed distant metastases after radiotherapy at a median of 7 months, and 15 showed no significant progression.

With two time points in the design, approximately 6.3 milliliters of peripheral blood were drawn at each one. Using two-round multiplex PCR, the authors amplified TCR beta CDR3 from genomic DNA. Primers specific to each TRBV and TRBJ gene drove first-round PCR. In TCRdb, the multiplex PCR reads were re-called with MiXCR into one record per CDR3 protein. The table records 10,000 to 15,000 distinct CDR3 sequences, 43% of them present only once. The receptor's source is a donor over 45 with non-small cell lung cancer. The sequences come from PBMCs, collected before or after stereotactic body radiation therapy (not recorded which).

The CDR3 nucleotides read TGTGCCATCGGCGACAGGTGTTATGGCTACACCTTC. The encoded protein is CAIGDRCYGYTF. This chain connects TRBV28 to TRBJ1-2, with D possibly TRBD1 on 6 matching bases. The CDR3 covers 12 residues. Germline V gene lookup returns CDR1 MDHEN and CDR2 SYDVKM. Deletions cut 10 bases from V and 5 bases from J, with 14 bases between.